Shown below are 14 T cell receptor beta chains from a single sample sequenced in a study of blood T cell repertoires in COVID-19. Method: immunoSEQ multiplex PCR; TCRdb's copy keeps in-frame clones and lacks some. The repertoire includes tens of thousands of clones, 82% of them detected once, and more than 15% sits in the top ten. Sample: peripheral blood. All receptors come from an elderly man with active COVID-19.

The chain uses TRBV6-5 and TRBJ2-4; 9 nucleotides agree with TRBD1. The CDR3 runs 12 residues. Germline trimming cut 10 bases from V and 6 bases from J; bases unmatched to any gene: 4. Germline V gene sequence: CDR1 MNHEY, CDR2 SVGAGI. CDR3 sequence reads: CATQGAINIQYF. The DNA for the CDR3 is TGTGCCACACAGGGGGCTATAAACATTCAGTACTTC.

The chain has TRBV4-1 and TRBJ1-6, with 7 positions matching TRBD1. The CDR3 has 16 residues. From germline, CDR1 is MGHRA and CDR2 YSYEKL. V shed 3 bases and J 4 bases; nucleotides not matched to a gene: 6. CDR3 DNA: TGCGCCAGCAGCCAGGCCGCAGGGGGTTATAATTCACCCCTCCACTTT. As protein: CASSQAAGGYNSPLHF.

V is TRBV19 and J is TRBJ1-4, with D unresolved. Per the germline V gene, CDR1 is LNHDA and CDR2 is SQIVND (reference sequence). V shed 6 bases and J shed 6 bases, with 5 bases lying between them. The CDR3 extends over 11 amino acids. CDR3 DNA sequence: TGTGCCAGTAGGGAGGATGAAAAACTGTTTTTT. This sequence encodes CASREDEKLFF.

J is TRBJ2-5 and V is TRBV6-1, with 8 bases fitting TRBD2. V was clipped by 3 bases and J by 0 bases; unmatched bases: 6. The CDR3 runs to 16 residues. The germline V gene has CDR1 MNHNS and CDR2 SASEGT. CDR3 DNA sequence: TGTGCCAGCAGTGACCCCGAGCGGGAGTACCAAGAGACCCAGTACTTC. Its protein product is CASSDPEREYQETQYF.

The rearrangement uses TRBV6-2 or TRBV6-3 and TRBJ1-2; D is ambiguous. Trimming took 4 bases from V and 7 from J, leaving 13 bases between them. This CDR3 region has 13 residues. Germline values: CDR1 MNHEY, CDR2 SVGEGT. The CDR3 coding sequence is TGTGCCAGCAGTTTCCCAGCAGGATCTGGCTACACCTTC. Protein sequence: CASSFPAGSGYTF.

This chain links TRBV7-2 with TRBJ2-7; 9 bases match TRBD1. V lost 4 bases and J lost 5; bases outside the gene matches: 9. Germline V gene data show CDR1 as SGHTA and CDR2 as FQGNSA. The CDR3 extends over 15 amino acids. The CDR3: CASSYDSGTGNEQYF. CDR3 bases: TGTGCCAGCAGCTATGACTCCGGGACAGGGAACGAGCAGTACTTC.

The gene calls are TRBV12-3 or TRBV12-4 and TRBJ1-1, with D maybe TRBD1 (5 bases). This CDR3 contains 12 residues. V was trimmed by 3 bases and J by 5 bases, leaving 7 bases between them. The CDR3 loop reads CASSFPGTEAFF. CDR3 nucleotide sequence: TGTGCCAGCAGTTTCCCAGGGACTGAAGCTTTCTTT.

The chain joins TRBV7-2 to TRBJ2-5, with D tentatively TRBD2 (5 bases). Trimming took off 1 base at V and 1 base at J, with 10 bases between the two ends. The CDR3 sequence is 15 residues long. The germline gives CDR1 SGHTA, CDR2 FQGNSA. The DNA for the CDR3 is TGTGCCAGCAGCTTAGGGTCGGGGAGCCAAGAGACCCAGTACTTC. Its protein product is CASSLGSGSQETQYF.

V and J are TRBV18 and TRBJ1-1; D is possibly TRBD1 (5 bases). Trimming removed 3 bases from V and 5 bases from J, with 13 bases in between. The CDR3 loop spans 14 amino acids. Germline loops: CDR1 KGHSH, CDR2 LQKENI. Here the CDR3 DNA reads TGTGCCAGCTCACCGGTGGGGACTGGTACTGAAGCTTTCTTT. Its translation: CASSPVGTGTEAFF. The full variable domain, completed using reference TRBV18 and TRBJ1-1, is NAGVMQNPRHLVRRRGQEARLRCSPMKGHSHVYWYRQLPEEGLKFMVYLQKENIIDESGMPKERFSAEFPKEGPSILRIQQVVRGDSAAYFCASSPVGTGTEAFFGQGTRLTVV.

The count of this clone is one. CDR3 residues: CASSREGGRLNTEAFF. The CDR3 DNA sequence: TGTGCCAGCTCGCGTGAAGGGGGTCGGTTGAACACTGAAGCTTTCTTT. The rearrangement links TRBV18 to TRBJ1-1; maybe TRBD1 (6 bases). V was shortened by 6 bases and J by 0 bases, with 17 bases between the two germline ends. The CDR3 sequence is 16 residues long. Germline V CDR1 and CDR2: KGHSH, LQKENI. Filled out from reference TRBV18 and TRBJ1-1, the complete variable domain reads NAGVMQNPRHLVRRRGQEARLRCSPMKGHSHVYWYRQLPEEGLKFMVYLQKENIIDESGMPKERFSAEFPKEGPSILRIQQVVRGDSAAYFCASSREGGRLNTEAFFGQGTRLTVV.

The J gene is TRBJ2-1, the V gene TRBV28; 8 bases fit TRBD2. V lost 4 bases, J lost 0 bases, and 5 bases stayed unmatched. The V gene's germline CDR1 is MDHEN and CDR2 SYDVKM. The CDR3 spans 16 residues. The CDR3 is CASSSKLAGSYNEQFF. The CDR3, as DNA: TGTGCCAGCAGTTCGAAGCTAGCGGGCTCCTACAATGAGCAGTTCTTC. Supplemented by reference TRBV28 and TRBJ2-1, the full variable domain reads DVKVTQSSRYLVKRTGEKVFLECVQDMDHENMFWYRQDPGLGLRLIYFSYDVKMKEKGDIPEGYSVSREKKERFSLILESASTNQTSMYLCASSSKLAGSYNEQFFGPGTRLTVL.

This clone was found many times. The chain combines TRBV5-8 with TRBJ2-7, with 7 positions matching TRBD1. The CDR3 spans 15 residues. Trimming took 0 bases from V and 0 from J; bases not matched to a gene: 3. Germline-derived CDR1 and CDR2 are SGHTS and YDEGEE. CDR3: CASSLGTGNSYEQYF. In DNA form, the CDR3 reads TGTGCCAGCAGCTTGGGGACAGGTAACTCCTACGAGCAGTACTTC.

This clone was counted between two and nine times. This chain uses TRBV7-2 with TRBJ2-1; D might be TRBD1 (6 bases). V dropped 5 bases and J dropped 2 bases, with 10 bases sitting between them. CDR3 size: 14 residues. Germline lookup yields CDR1 SGHTA and CDR2 FQGNSA. The CDR3 loop reads CASSNRDTYNEQFF. As DNA, the CDR3 is TGTGCCAGCAGCAACCGGGACACCTACAATGAGCAGTTCTTC. The full variable domain, completed using reference TRBV7-2 and TRBJ2-1, is GAGVSQSPSNKVTEKGKDVELRCDPISGHTALYWYRQSLGQGLEFLIYFQGNSAPDKSGLPSDRFSAERTGGSVSTLTIQRTQQEDSAVYLCASSNRDTYNEQFFGPGTRLTVL.

The chain combines TRBV18 with TRBJ2-7; a possible D gene is TRBD2 (5 bases). Trimming cost V 0 bases and J 0 bases, with 9 bases left between them. Germline V gives CDR1 KGHSH, CDR2 LQKENI. The CDR3 covers 15 residues. CDR3: CASSPPAGTSYEQYF. CDR3 nucleotides: TGTGCCAGCTCACCACCCGCGGGCACCTCCTACGAGCAGTACTTC.